This TCR beta chain was obtained from a study of radiotherapy plus CTLA-4 blockade in lung cancer. Findings of the study overall: After radiotherapy and ipilimumab, tumor-derived clones expanded in peripheral blood.

Some clones are missing from TCRdb's copy, which holds only in-frame ones; the method was immunoSEQ multiplex PCR. The data hold about 76,000 clones, with roughly four fifths observed a single time. Comments on this clone: Antigen: not known.

The origin of this receptor is a human donor with non-small cell lung cancer who had stable disease on radiotherapy plus ipilimumab. The sample was peripheral blood, taken from a patient treated with radiotherapy plus ipilimumab.

This CDR3 reads CASSSSTGQGEKLFF. DNA for the CDR3: TGTGCCAGCAGCTCCTCGACAGGACAAGGGGAAAAACTGTTTTTT. V is TRBV5-4 and J is TRBJ1-4, with D perhaps matching TRBD1 (6 bases). Trimming took off 3 bases at V and 8 bases at J, with 17 bases between the two ends. Germline V gene data show CDR1 as SGHNT and CDR2 as YYREEE (reference sequence). The CDR3 has 15 amino acids.